This TCR beta chain was retrieved from a study of blood T cell repertoires in COVID-19. Trimming stripped 7 bases from V and 5 bases from J, with 11 bases between. CDR3 size: 13 residues. Germline CDR1 is MDHEN and CDR2 is SYDVKM. The assay was immunoSEQ multiplex PCR, and TCRdb's table has in-frame clones only and misses some. The sample yields over 45,000 clones, roughly 70% seen once. The source is a woman aged 45-65 years with active or convalescent COVID-19. The specimen was peripheral blood. This chain connects TRBV28 to TRBJ2-2; D is unresolved. CDR3 sequence (DNA): TGTGCCAGCAAAGTGAGTGAAACCGGGGAGCTGTTTTTT. Protein product: CASKVSETGELFF.